In this sample, the clone carrying this TCR beta chain turned up a few times. TCRdb reprocessed the PCR reads via MiXCR and lists one record per CDR3 protein. The sample consists of 24,000 or so distinct CDR3 sequences, about 51% of them appearing once. The CDR3 sequence is 13 residues long. The germline V gene encodes CDR1 MNHNS and CDR2 SASEGT. Trimming took off 6 bases at V and 1 base at J, with 9 bases between the two ends. Localized lung adenocarcinoma, a non-small cell lung cancer, affected the donors. These data are taken from a study of CD4 and CD8 cells across lung adenocarcinoma regions. Source material: CD4+ T cells from the center of a lung tumor. The sequence was collected from a male donor with lung adenocarcinoma. The CD4 and CD8 labels of this study may be unreliable. This sequence joins TRBV6-1 and TRBJ1-1; possibly TRBD1 for D (5 bases). The CDR3, as DNA: TGTGCCAGCAGGGGGGATGGGAACACTGAAGCTTTCTTT. Protein product: CASRGDGNTEAFF.